These T cell receptor beta chains were read from a single sample in a study of neurological immune-mediated disorders. TCRdb ran MiXCR on the 5' RACE reads and lists one entry per CDR3 protein. There are 57,000 or so distinct CDR3 sequences in the sample; 9.7% occur only once, and around 12% lies in the top ten. Sequenced: PBMCs. Source of these receptors: a man aged 25-40 years in good health. The conserved cysteine and the conserved F or W are not part of the CDR3 here. A D gene is named only where the DNA matches it firmly.

d_call	v_call	j_call	cdr3_aa
TRBD1	TRBV28	TRBJ1-5	ASRRQGALSNQPQH
TRBD1	TRBV7-8	TRBJ2-2	ASSEQGQQTGELF
-	TRBV29-1	TRBJ1-5	SVGESGAGQPQH
-	TRBV3-1	TRBJ2-7	ASSQGSYTYEQY
TRBD2	TRBV5-1	TRBJ2-2	ASSYGLAVMNTGELF
-	TRBV7-9	TRBJ1-2	ASTLGSGPNYGYT
TRBD2	TRBV10-2	TRBJ2-7	ASSWGVSGSSEQY
-	TRBV5-6	TRBJ2-1	ASSFYICSAPDWYNEQF
TRBD1	TRBV4-1	TRBJ2-5	ASSLQGARETQY
TRBD1	TRBV7-8	TRBJ2-3	ASSLALVHGTGPQDTQY
-	TRBV18	TRBJ2-7	ASSPQMRPYEQY
-	TRBV5-1	TRBJ2-5	ASSFSQVQETQY
-	TRBV12-3/TRBV12-4	TRBJ2-7	ASSFKGNEQY
TRBD1	TRBV12-3/TRBV12-4	TRBJ2-1	ASSFRQGYNEQF
-	TRBV28	TRBJ2-4	ASSFSTLRESY
-	TRBV20-1	TRBJ2-3	SASDRSFGTDTQY
-	TRBV10-3	TRBJ2-3	AISEPNGNAGVADTQY
TRBD1	TRBV5-1	TRBJ1-4	ASSLERTGRGPGTNEKLF
TRBD1	TRBV10-1	TRBJ1-5	ASSDPLQGAIQPQH